This entry lists 6 T cell receptor beta chains sequenced from one sample in a study of blood T cell repertoires in COVID-19. Here immunoSEQ multiplex PCR was the method, and the copy in TCRdb shows in-frame clones only, minus some. The sample contains 350,000 to 450,000 clones, 85% of which appear only once. The specimen was peripheral blood. The origin of the receptors is a woman younger than 35 with acute or convalescent COVID-19.

The chain is built from TRBV4-1 and TRBJ2-1; no clear D. The length of the CDR3 is 15 residues. V shed 1 base and J shed 5 bases, with 12 bases lying between them. The germline V gene encodes CDR1 MGHRA and CDR2 YSYEKL. Written as DNA, the CDR3 is TGCGCCAGCAGCCAAGCATCCGCAGGTCACAATGAGCAGTTCTTC. This encodes CASSQASAGHNEQFF.

J is TRBJ2-3 and V is TRBV4-2, with 9 bases lining up with TRBD2. The junction had 4 bases not matched to a gene; V was cut back by 0 bases and J by 6 bases. CDR3 length equals 15 residues. Germline V gene lookup returns CDR1 LGHNA and CDR2 YNFKEQ. CDR3 residues: CASSQDPGTSDTQYF. The CDR3 DNA sequence: TGTGCCAGCAGCCAAGATCCGGGGACTAGCGATACGCAGTATTTT.

The rearrangement links TRBV5-1 to TRBJ2-7; TRBD1 aligns across 7 bases. Germline CDR1 reads SGHRS; CDR2 reads YFSETQ. The CDR3 runs to 16 residues. J lost 6 bases, V lost 4 bases, and 16 bases had no gene match. This CDR3 is CASSVMLGQSSGEQYF. Here the CDR3 DNA reads TGCGCCAGCAGCGTTATGTTGGGACAGAGTAGTGGCGAGCAGTACTTC.

The genes are TRBV11-2 and TRBJ2-7; TRBD1 is a possible D gene (6 bases). From germline, CDR1 is SGHAT and CDR2 FQNNGV. Trimming shortened V by 5 bases and J by 2 bases, and 10 bases separated the two germline ends. This CDR3 comprises 13 residues. CDR3 sequence reads: CASSTGTTYEQYF. The CDR3 nucleotides read TGTGCCAGCAGCACCGGGACAACCTACGAGCAGTACTTC.

V usage is TRBV2 and J usage is TRBJ1-2; weak D call: TRBD1 (6 bases). Trimming removed 5 bases from V and 4 bases from J, with 14 bases in between. The V gene's germline CDR1 is SNHLY and CDR2 FYNNEI. This CDR3 comprises 14 residues. CDR3 DNA: TGTGCCAGCAGTCCCAACGACAGGCTCTATGGCTACACCTTC. This encodes CASSPNDRLYGYTF.

The chain combines TRBV12-3 or TRBV12-4 with TRBJ2-1, with D tentatively TRBD2 (6 bases). V was trimmed by 8 bases and J by 4 bases, leaving 12 bases between them. The CDR3 consists of 13 residues. CDR3 DNA: TGTGCCAGCGTTAGGGACTGGTACAATGAGCAGTTCTTC. Protein sequence: CASVRDWYNEQFF.